The rows below give T cell receptor beta chains drawn from one sample of a study of response to subunit inactivated influenza vaccine. TCRdb reprocessed the RT-PCR reads with MiXCR, giving one entry per CDR3 protein. The sample has hundreds of thousands of distinct CDR3 sequences; about 15% are singletons. The sample here was PBMCs from blood, taken approximately 13 days after vaccination. The receptor source for this set is a man in his fifties or sixties who received an inactivated influenza vaccine. The CDR3 runs from the conserved cysteine through the conserved F or W. Fields, in order: J gene, V gene, D gene, clone size, CDR3 DNA, CDR3 protein. D genes are given only for firm matches. Clone size appears in some rows only: once, few, many, or a class for an expanded clone.

>TRBJ1-5|TRBV19|NA|NA
TGTGCCAGTAGTGCCCGGCCGCCGGGACTGATCAATCAGCCCCAGCATTTT
CASSARPPGLINQPQHF
>TRBJ2-2|TRBV6-1|NA|few
TGTGCCAGCAGCCGAAGGGTAACCCGGGGTCCCGGGGAGCTGTTTTTT
CASSRRVTRGPGELFF
>TRBJ2-5|TRBV10-3|NA|few
TGTGCCATCAGTGAGGCCCGGCGGCGAGAGACCCAGTACTTC
CAISEARRRETQYF
>TRBJ1-2|TRBV20-1|TRBD1|NA
TGCAGTGCAAGTCATTCCGGGACAGGAAGCTATGGCTACACCTTC
CSASHSGTGSYGYTF
>TRBJ1-2|TRBV4-3|NA|few
TGCGCCAGCAGCCATGCAGACAGAACCTATGGCTACACCTTC
CASSHADRTYGYTF
>TRBJ2-5|TRBV28|NA|many
TGTGCCAGCAGTTTACCCACATCGTACCAAGAGACCCAGTACTTC
CASSLPTSYQETQYF
>TRBJ1-2|TRBV30|NA|NA
TGTGCCTGGAGCGAGGGGAGCTATGGCTACACCTTC
CAWSEGSYGYTF
>TRBJ2-7|TRBV10-3|TRBD1|NA
TGTGCCATCCGGGACAGGGCTTCCTACGAGCAGTACTTC
CAIRDRASYEQYF
>TRBJ1-4|TRBV12-3/TRBV12-4|TRBD1|few
TGTGCCAGCAGCGCAACCCTGGGACAGGGGGTTGAAAAACTGTTTTTT
CASSATLGQGVEKLFF
>TRBJ2-5|TRBV10-2|NA|few
TGCGCCAGCAGGAGCACCGGGGAGACCCAGTACTTC
CASRSTGETQYF
>TRBJ2-7|TRBV28|NA|many
TGTGCCAGCAGTTTCGGTCGACAGGGAGGCCACGAGCAGTACTTC
CASSFGRQGGHEQYF